The clone carrying this TCR beta chain was seen a handful of times. These data come from a study of T cell repertoires in cytomegalovirus infection. Background on the study: Matching HLA type, along with CMV infection, was indicated by public TCR beta signatures.

Germline loops: CDR1 ENHRY, CDR2 SYGVKD. The ends were cut back, 3 bases at V and 5 bases at J, with 17 bases in the middle. CDR3 size: 16 residues. TCRdb re-derived calls from the reads in MiXCR, one entry per CDR3 protein. The table records under 200,000 distinct CDR3 sequences, about a tenth of them present only once. Input material: PBMCs. The source is a human donor in good health (CMV status not recorded). Some clones in this sample may be carry-over from other donors' samples. The chain couples TRBV10-3 to TRBJ1-5; possible D gene TRBD1, 5 bases. As DNA, the CDR3 is TGTGCCATCAGTGACCGGACATTTGGGGCCGATCAGCCCCAGCATTTT. As protein: CAISDRTFGADQPQHF.